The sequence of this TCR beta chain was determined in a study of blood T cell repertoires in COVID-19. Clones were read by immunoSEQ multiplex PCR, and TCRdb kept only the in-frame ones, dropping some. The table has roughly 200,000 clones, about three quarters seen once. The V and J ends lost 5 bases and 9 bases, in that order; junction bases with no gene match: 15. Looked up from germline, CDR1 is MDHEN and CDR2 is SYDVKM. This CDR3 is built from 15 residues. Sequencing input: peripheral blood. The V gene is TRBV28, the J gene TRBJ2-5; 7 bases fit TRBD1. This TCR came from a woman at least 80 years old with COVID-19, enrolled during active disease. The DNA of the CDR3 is TGTGCCAGCAGTGCCCAGACAGGGTCGTATGGAGCCCAGTACTTC. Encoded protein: CASSAQTGSYGAQYF.